This T cell receptor (beta chain) appears in the sequencing data of a study of blood T cell repertoires in COVID-19. Across the study: Samples of COVID-19 (acute and convalescent) were obtained from the United States, Italy and Spain. From T cells, B-cell-depleted T cells, or PBMCs came the material, which was cDNA or gDNA.

TCRdb keeps only in-frame clones here, not all; method: immunoSEQ multiplex PCR. The sample shows roughly 290,000 clones, around 88% of them seen only once. The V end was cut by 5 bases, the J end by 7 bases, with 20 bases between. The length of the CDR3 is 16 residues. CDR1 and CDR2 from the germline V gene are SGHVS and FQNEAQ. Those who participated ranged in age from roughly 18 to 89 years and resided in 24 US areas. The rearrangement joins TRBV7-8 to TRBJ2-2; tentatively, D is TRBD2 (7 bases). The sample taken for sequencing was PBMCs or T cells enriched from blood (not recorded which). The clonotype originates from a woman aged 40 to 50 who had recovered from COVID-19. The CDR3 DNA is TGTGCCAGCAGCCCCTTGGGGGCGGGAGATTTCGGGGAGCTGTTTTTT. The encoded protein is CASSPLGAGDFGELFF.